The 9 T cell receptor beta chains presented below share a single source sample, sequenced in a study of T cell changes during pregnancy in multiple sclerosis. The table came from immunoSEQ multiplex PCR; TCRdb's copy has only in-frame clones and leaves some out. The repertoire holds about 79,000 clones, with approximately 92% as singletons. The sequencing used peripheral blood, collected in the second trimester of pregnancy. The receptor source for this set is a female donor in good health, enrolled as a control in a pregnancy study.

The genes are TRBV9 and TRBJ1-3; D gene uncertain. Trimming stripped 2 bases from V and 0 bases from J, with 9 bases between. CDR1 and CDR2 from the germline V gene are SGDLS and YYNGEE. This CDR3 contains 15 residues. The CDR3 loop reads CASSVDTGSGNTIYF. The CDR3 nucleotides read TGTGCCAGCAGCGTTGACACCGGCTCTGGAAACACCATATATTTT. Complete variable domain (other parts from reference TRBV9 and TRBJ1-3): DSGVTQTPKHLITATGQRVTLRCSPRSGDLSVYWYQQSLDQGLQFLIQYYNGEERAKGNILERFSAQQFPDLHSELNLSSLELGDSALYFCASSVDTGSGNTIYFGEGSWLTVV.

J is TRBJ1-1 and V is TRBV4-2; a possible D gene is TRBD1 (5 bases). Germline-derived CDR1 and CDR2 are LGHNA and YNFKEQ. V gave up 0 bases and J gave up 1 base, with 9 bases separating them. The CDR3 totals 15 residues. CDR3: CASSQEGAGNTEAFF. CDR3 nucleotide sequence: TGTGCCAGCAGCCAAGAAGGGGCAGGGAACACTGAAGCTTTCTTT.

The chain combines TRBV5-1 with TRBJ2-5, with D perhaps TRBD2 (6 bases). The germline V and J ends were trimmed by 6 bases and 3 bases, with 18 bases remaining between them. This CDR3 has 15 amino acids. The germline V gene has CDR1 SGHRS and CDR2 YFSETQ. CDR3 coding DNA: TGCGCCAGCACCTCATTCCCTGGAGGGGAAGAGACCCAGTACTTC. It yields the protein CASTSFPGGEETQYF.

The rearrangement uses TRBV5-4 and TRBJ2-2, with TRBD2 matching over 9 bases. V lost 0 bases, J lost 3 bases, and 9 bases stayed unmatched. Germline values: CDR1 SGHNT, CDR2 YYREEE (reference sequence). The CDR3 has 18 residues. In DNA, the CDR3 is TGTGCCAGCAGCTTGGGAATGAGCGGGGGGCCGTACACCGGGGAGCTGTTTTTT. This translates into CASSLGMSGGPYTGELFF.

The chain is built from TRBV7-3 and TRBJ1-2; D is unclear. The length of the CDR3 is 14 residues. V was cut by 1 base and J by 0 bases, with 6 bases left in between. CDR1 is SGHTA and CDR2 is FQGTGA in the germline V gene. CDR3: CASSLNRANYGYTF. As DNA, the CDR3 is TGTGCCAGCAGCTTAAACAGAGCTAACTATGGCTACACCTTC.

The chain uses TRBV2 and TRBJ2-5, with D possibly matching TRBD2 (5 bases). Germline V gene data show CDR1 as SNHLY and CDR2 as FYNNEI. The ends were cut back, 10 bases at V and 4 bases at J, with 10 bases in the middle. The CDR3 sequence is 11 residues long. The CDR3 spells CANGKGETQYF. CDR3 DNA sequence: TGTGCCAACGGGAAGGGAGAGACCCAGTACTTC.

The V call is TRBV5-6, the J call TRBJ2-3; 9 nucleotides agree with TRBD1. V trimming: 2 bases; J trimming: 5 bases; junction bases outside the gene matches: 6. CDR3 length equals 15 residues. The germline V gene encodes CDR1 SGHDT and CDR2 YYEEEE. The CDR3 reads CASSLYRGQGDTQYF. The CDR3 region has the DNA TGTGCCAGCAGCTTATACAGGGGGCAGGGAGATACGCAGTATTTT.

This chain links TRBV7-2 with TRBJ1-1, with a weak D call TRBD1 (5 bases). With 4 bases removed from V and 0 bases from J, the gap between germline ends came to 15 bases. Germline-derived CDR1 and CDR2 are SGHTA and FQGNSA. The CDR3 covers 16 residues. The CDR3 DNA reads as TGTGCCAGCAGCTCCTTCGACGCCAGGGTGAACACTGAAGCTTTCTTT. Translating gives CASSSFDARVNTEAFF.

This clone has just one count. The chain joins TRBV29-1 to TRBJ2-3; no clear D gene. CDR1 SQVTM and CDR2 ANQGSEA come from the germline V gene. This CDR3 spans 12 amino acids. The ends were cut back, 8 bases at V and 3 bases at J, with 12 bases in the middle. The DNA for the CDR3 is TGCAGCTCCGAGAAGTCGACAGATACGCAGTATTTT. This gives the protein CSSEKSTDTQYF.